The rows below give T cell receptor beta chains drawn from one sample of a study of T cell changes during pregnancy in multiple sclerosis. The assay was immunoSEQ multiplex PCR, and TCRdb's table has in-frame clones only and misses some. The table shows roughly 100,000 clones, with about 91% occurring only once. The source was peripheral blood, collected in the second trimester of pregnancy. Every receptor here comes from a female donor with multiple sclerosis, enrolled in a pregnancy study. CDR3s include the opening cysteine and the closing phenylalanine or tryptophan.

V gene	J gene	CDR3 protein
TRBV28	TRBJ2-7	CASSLQGWEQYF
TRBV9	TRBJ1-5	CASSVGGGANQPQHF
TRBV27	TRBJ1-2	CASSTGDGYTF
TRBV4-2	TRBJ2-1	CASSQEGGASRYNEQFF
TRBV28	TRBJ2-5	CASSSPTSVETQYF
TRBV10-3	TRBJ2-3	CAISGTSGAVTDTQYF
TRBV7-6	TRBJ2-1	CASSQRLADKQFF
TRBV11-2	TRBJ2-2	CASSLVSAGELFF
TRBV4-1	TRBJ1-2	CASSPPGTATDGYTF
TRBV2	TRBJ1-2	CASRATGGGDGYTF
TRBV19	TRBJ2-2	CASRSGRLTGELFF
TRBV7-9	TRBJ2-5	CASSVGTVQETQYF
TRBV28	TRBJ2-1	CASSLLRGTGAYNEQFF
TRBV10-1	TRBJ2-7	CASSESTWASGYEQYF
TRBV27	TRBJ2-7	CASSPHFRRPGQGPESYYEQYF
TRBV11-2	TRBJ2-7	CASSPRLAGAVEQYF
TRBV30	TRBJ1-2	CAWSVRSTGDGYTF
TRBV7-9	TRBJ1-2	CASSLATANYGYTF
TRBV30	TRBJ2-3	CAWTTTSIDTQYF
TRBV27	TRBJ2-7	CASSLVWSGRSYEQYF
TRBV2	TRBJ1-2	CASTFSGTIANYGYTF
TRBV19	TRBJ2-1	CASSIPLRQVHNEQFF
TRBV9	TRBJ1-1	CASSIRQGAEAFF
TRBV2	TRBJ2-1	CASSEQVLKFF
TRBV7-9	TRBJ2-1	CASSSTSDSSYNEQFF
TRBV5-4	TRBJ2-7	CASSLGLAGEQYF
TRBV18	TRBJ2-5	CASSTNQETQYF
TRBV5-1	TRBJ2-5	CASSLLGGQETQYF
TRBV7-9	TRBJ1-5	CASSFPGSDQPQHF
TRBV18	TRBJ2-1	CASSPGVPSYNEQFF
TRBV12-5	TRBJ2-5	CASGLVKGPGTRITQYF
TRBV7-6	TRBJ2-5	CASSLAGQGTQYF
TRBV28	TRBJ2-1	CASSFVRQAIYNEQFF
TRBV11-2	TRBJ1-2	CASSHTRSGVYGYTF
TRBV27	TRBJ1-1	CASSLPGQMNTEAFF
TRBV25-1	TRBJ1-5	CASSELGRAGQPQHF
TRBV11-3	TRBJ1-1	CASSFQMNTEAFF
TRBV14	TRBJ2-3	CASSRLAGADTQYF
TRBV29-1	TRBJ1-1	CSVVRDSRNTEAFF
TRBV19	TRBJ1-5	CASRPTGRGGQPQHF
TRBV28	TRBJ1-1	CASSLPGYGTEAFF
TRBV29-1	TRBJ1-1	CSVEDRGRFTEAFF
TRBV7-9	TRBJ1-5	CASSLGQAYQHF
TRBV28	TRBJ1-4	CASSYNREGAEKLFF
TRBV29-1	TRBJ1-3	CSVWQDSGNTIYF
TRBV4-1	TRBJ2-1	CASSQVASGRAPNEQFF
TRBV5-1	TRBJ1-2	CASSTTLGYGYTF
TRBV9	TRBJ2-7	CASSANLAGVSEQYF
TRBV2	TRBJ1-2	CASSEQGHLSRSGYTF
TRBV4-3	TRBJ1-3	CASSPSTGYSGNTIYF
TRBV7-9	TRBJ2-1	CASRLAGGMGLGEQFF
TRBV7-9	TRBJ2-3	CASSSPPWERDSTDTQYF
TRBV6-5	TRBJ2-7	CASSYFRVSEQYF
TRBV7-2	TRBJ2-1	CASSPGLAGPVDEQFF
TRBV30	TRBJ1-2	CAWSVRQGGYGYTF
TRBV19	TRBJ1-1	CASSIVSGGGTEAFF
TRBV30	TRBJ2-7	CAWGVAGVAEQYF
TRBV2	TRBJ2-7	CASSGGPLSMDRGGRQYF
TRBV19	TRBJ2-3	CASSIGPGSTDTQYF